This T cell receptor beta chain was sequenced for a study of T cell changes during pregnancy in multiple sclerosis. The CDR3 spans 15 residues. Losses at the gene ends were 2 bases for V and 6 bases for J; bases not matched to a gene: 5. Germline CDR1 reads SNHLY; CDR2 reads FYNNEI. Profiling relied on immunoSEQ multiplex PCR, and the TCRdb table lists in-frame clones only, not all of them. The sample lists 40,000 to 55,000 clones, roughly nine tenths occurring once. The material was CD4+ T cells from peripheral blood mononuclear cells, obtained after pregnancy. The source of this sequence is a female donor with multiple sclerosis, enrolled in a pregnancy study. The chain recombines TRBV2 with TRBJ2-2; 8 bases line up with TRBD2. CDR3 residues: CASSETGLGSGELFF. The CDR3 bases are TGTGCCAGCAGTGAAACGGGACTAGGATCCGGGGAGCTGTTTTTT.